This TCR beta chain was sequenced during a study of blood T cell repertoires in COVID-19. Overall study context: Specimens from acute and convalescent COVID-19 originated in the United States, Italy and Spain. PBMCs, B-cell-depleted T cells, or T cells were the source of the cDNA or gDNA that made up the material.

This CDR3 has 15 amino acids. The V and J ends lost 7 bases and 4 bases, in that order; junction bases with no gene match: 9. Germline loops: CDR1 SNHLY, CDR2 FYNNEI. How the authors handled the data: Estimation of nucleated cell counts relied on the amplification of reference gene primers. Generated by immunoSEQ multiplex PCR, the TCRdb table keeps only in-frame clones and is missing some. The V and J calls and the clone size are those of that table, but D and trimming were determined from the DNA. Counted here are roughly 150,000 clones, 85% to 90% occurring once; the ten biggest clones make up 2.5% to 3.5%. This clone was seen just once.

Sequencing was performed on peripheral blood. V is TRBV2 and J is TRBJ2-2; 7 bases map to TRBD1. The sequence came from a woman between 55 and 75 years old with active COVID-19. CDR3 DNA sequence: TGTGCCAGCACCCCGAACAGGGGCCGCACCGGGGAGCTGTTTTTT. Translation gives CASTPNRGRTGELFF.